This T cell receptor beta chain is drawn from a study of blood T cell repertoires in COVID-19. Study details: In each case, the material was cDNA or gDNA derived from T cells, B-cell-depleted T cells, or PBMCs.

Generated by immunoSEQ multiplex PCR, the TCRdb table keeps only in-frame clones and is missing some. The sample has over 90,000 clones, less than 90% seen once; the top ten hold roughly 6.2%. The sequence derives from a human donor in a cohort sampled during active COVID-19. Sequencing input: peripheral blood.

In DNA, the CDR3 is TGTGCCAGCAGCCGAGGACTAGCGGGGGGAATTAGCACAGATACGCAGTATTTT. The encoded protein is CASSRGLAGGISTDTQYF. The chain has TRBV3-1 (or the pseudogene TRBV3-2) and TRBJ2-3, with TRBD2 matching 14 bases. Trimming took 4 bases from V and 0 from J; bases not matched to a gene: 6. The germline gives CDR1 LGHDT, CDR2 YNNKEL (reference sequence). This CDR3 has 18 amino acids.